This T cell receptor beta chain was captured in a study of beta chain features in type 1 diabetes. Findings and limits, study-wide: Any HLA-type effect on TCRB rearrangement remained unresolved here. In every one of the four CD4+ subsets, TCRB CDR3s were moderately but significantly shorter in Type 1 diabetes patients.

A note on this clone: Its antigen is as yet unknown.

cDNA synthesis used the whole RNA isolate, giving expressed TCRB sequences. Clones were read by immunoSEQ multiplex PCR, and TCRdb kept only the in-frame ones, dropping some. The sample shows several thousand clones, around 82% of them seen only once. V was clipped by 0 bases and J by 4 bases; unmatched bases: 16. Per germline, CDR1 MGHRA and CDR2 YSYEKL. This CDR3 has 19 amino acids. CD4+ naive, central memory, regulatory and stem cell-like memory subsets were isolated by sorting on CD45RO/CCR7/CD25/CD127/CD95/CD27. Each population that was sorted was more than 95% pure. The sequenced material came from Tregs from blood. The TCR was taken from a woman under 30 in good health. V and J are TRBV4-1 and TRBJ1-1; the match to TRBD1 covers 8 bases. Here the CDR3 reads CASSQEMRQGAWTFTEAFF. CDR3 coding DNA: TGCGCCAGCAGCCAAGAAATGAGGCAGGGGGCCTGGACGTTCACTGAAGCTTTCTTT.